This T cell receptor beta chain was recorded in a study of human T cells and chemical hapten exposure. The wider study: 2% DPC was applied to about 2 cm by about 2 cm of upper inner arm skin for sensitization.

TCRdb itself ran the RACE reads through MiXCR, one entry per CDR3 protein. The sample lists approximately 74,000 distinct CDR3 sequences, around a third occurring once. Time point given: patch test 1, 2 weeks after DPC sensitization. Indicated treatment: therapeutic diphenylcyclopropenone sensitization with weekly scalp DPC. The CDR3 is made up of 17 amino acids. V lost 4 bases to trimming and J lost 7 bases; unmatched junction nucleotides: 15. J is TRBJ2-2 and V is TRBV12-3 or TRBV12-4; 7 positions match TRBD1. Sequenced material: whole blood, taken in connection with sensitization to the hapten diphenylcyclopropenone (DPC). This clonotype was obtained from a man in his forties with alopecia areata. Some clones in this sample may be carry-over from other donors' samples. The CDR3 DNA reads as TGTGCCAGCAGTTCTCCGACAGGGACGATTTTCGGCGGGGAGCTGTTTTTT. Its protein is CASSSPTGTIFGGELFF.